In this sample, the clone carrying this T cell receptor (beta chain) turned up many times. This sample was included in a study of shared clonotypes between healthy human individuals. With 0 bases removed from V and 3 bases from J, the gap between germline ends came to 2 bases. Germline V gene data show CDR1 as MDHEN and CDR2 as SYDVKM. The CDR3 runs to 12 residues. The authors divided CD4+ cells into CD45RA+ naive and CD45RA-negative memory subsets. As handled by the study authors: Filtering differed, since immunoSEQ gave only junction sequences and no quality scores. Profiling relied on immunoSEQ multiplex PCR, and the TCRdb table lists in-frame clones only, not all of them. D and trimming come from the DNA, and the V and J calls and clone size come from that table. The data hold under 1,100,000 clones, with roughly 70% observed a single time.

V is TRBV28 and J is TRBJ1-1, with D uncertain. The clonotype originates from a man aged 18 to 30 in good health. The sample taken for sequencing was memory CD4+ T cells sorted from blood. As to subset: CD45RA-negative fraction. CDR3 DNA sequence: TGTGCCAGCAGTTTATGGTACACTGAAGCTTTCTTT. It specifies CASSLWYTEAFF. The full variable domain, its missing parts supplied by reference TRBV28 and TRBJ1-1, is DVKVTQSSRYLVKRTGEKVFLECVQDMDHENMFWYRQDPGLGLRLIYFSYDVKMKEKGDIPEGYSVSREKKERFSLILESASTNQTSMYLCASSLWYTEAFFGQGTRLTVV.